This TCR beta chain appears in the sequencing data of a study of T cell responses to AZD1222 COVID-19 vaccine. Study results and caveats: A mostly white British donor set with more females was recruited, and clonal diversity was possibly underestimated. Of spike-specific TCRs, nearly half reportedly target regions left unmutated in variants.

CDR3 length: 13 amino acids. Trimming took 6 bases from V and 1 from J, leaving 7 bases between them. From germline, CDR1 is SGHRS and CDR2 YFSETQ. TCRdb's table, derived via immunoSEQ multiplex PCR, lists solely in-frame clones and lacks some. The table records 150,000 to 200,000 clones, more than 80% of them present only once. Worth noting for this clone: What it binds is unknown.

This chain uses TRBV5-1 with TRBJ2-2; D remains unclear. This TCR was sampled from an adult in good health. The sequenced sample was peripheral blood, obtained on day 0 of AZD1222 vaccination. CDR3 region: CASTPRNTGELFF. The DNA of the CDR3 is TGCGCCAGCACCCCAAGGAACACCGGGGAGCTGTTTTTT.